The subject of this entry is one T cell receptor (beta chain). These data belong to a study of human T cells and chemical hapten exposure. Time point noted: patch test 2, 6 weeks after DPC sensitization. Treatment denoted: therapeutic diphenylcyclopropenone sensitization with weekly scalp DPC. Researchers extracted total RNA from unfractionated whole blood. From the RACE reads, TCRdb called clonotypes with MiXCR, one entry per CDR3 protein. Among tens of thousands of distinct CDR3 sequences listed, about 10% were seen once. The CDR3 covers 15 residues. V lost 3 bases to trimming and J lost 4 bases; unmatched junction nucleotides: 4. Germline V lookup: CDR1 MNHEY, CDR2 SMNVEV (reference sequence).

The chain carries TRBV27 and TRBJ1-3, with 9 positions matching TRBD1. This specimen consisted of whole blood, obtained in connection with sensitization to the hapten diphenylcyclopropenone (DPC). The TCR was taken from a woman aged 45-60 years with alopecia areata. Some clones in this sample may be carry-over from other donors' samples. Written as DNA, the CDR3 is TGTGCCAGCAGTTTCACCGGGACAGGGGGAAACACCATATATTTT. This translates into CASSFTGTGGNTIYF.